These 15 T cell receptor beta chains were all obtained from the same sample, sequenced in a study of cytomegalovirus exposure and HLA in healthy donors. The PCR used 60 Vbeta and 13 Jbeta primers. Measured with immunoSEQ multiplex PCR; TCRdb has only the in-frame clones, and not every one. The sample lists roughly 150,000 clones, roughly 80% occurring once. The sequencing input was PBMCs. These receptors were obtained from a man in his forties in good health and CMV-seropositive.

The rearrangement uses TRBV9 and TRBJ2-7; TRBD2 agrees at 13 bases. CDR1 is SGDLS, CDR2 YYNGEE, per germline. With 3 bases clipped from V and 3 bases from J, the junction kept 6 bases outside the gene matches. This CDR3 contains 16 residues. This CDR3 reads CASSAGGTSGNYEQYF. In DNA form, the CDR3 reads TGTGCCAGCAGCGCTGGGGGGACTAGCGGGAACTACGAGCAGTACTTC.

The gene calls are TRBV18 and TRBJ2-7, with TRBD2 identical over 7 bases. CDR1 KGHSH and CDR2 LQKENI come from the germline V gene. This CDR3 is built from 12 residues. After removal of 3 bases from V and 6 bases from J, the junction contained 2 bases not matched to a gene. CDR3 coding DNA: TGTGCCAGCTCACCCGGGGGGTCCGAGCAGTACTTC. Its translation: CASSPGGSEQYF.

The chain is built from TRBV5-1 and TRBJ2-3; D perhaps matches TRBD2 (5 bases). Trimming took 4 bases from V and 1 from J, leaving 10 bases between them. Per germline, CDR1 SGHRS and CDR2 YFSETQ. There are 14 residues in the CDR3. CDR3 region: CASSPSWGTDTQYF. The CDR3 DNA follows: TGCGCCAGCAGCCCTAGCTGGGGCACAGATACGCAGTATTTT.

The table lists this clone with a few counts. CDR3 coding DNA: TGTGCCAGCAGCAGACTAGCGGGGACCACAGATACGCAGTATTTT. Encoded protein: CASSRLAGTTDTQYF. V usage is TRBV6-5 and J usage is TRBJ2-3, with 11 bases aligning to TRBD2. Unmatched junction bases numbered 4, after V lost 6 bases and J lost 2 bases. Germline-derived CDR1 and CDR2 are MNHEY and SVGAGI. This CDR3 spans 15 amino acids.

This chain links TRBV10-3 with TRBJ2-5; D is uncertain. Trimming shortened V by 2 bases and J by 5 bases, and 9 bases separated the two germline ends. CDR1 and CDR2 (germline): ENHRY, SYGVKD. The CDR3 consists of 13 residues. CDR3 loop: CAISEGLQETQYF. In DNA form, the CDR3 reads TGTGCCATCAGTGAGGGCTTGCAGGAGACCCAGTACTTC.

Regarding this clone: A junction end diverges from the germline sequence, so it may reflect a read error. This rearrangement joins TRBV19 to TRBJ2-6; possible D gene TRBD1, 5 bases. The CDR3 sequence is 15 residues long. The germline gives CDR1 LNHDA, CDR2 SQIVND (reference sequence). The DNA for the CDR3 is TGTGCCAGTAGTATACAGATTTTAGGGGCCAACGGCCTGACTTTC. It specifies CASSIQILGANGLTF.

The genes are TRBV9 and TRBJ2-7; the match to TRBD2 covers 8 bases. The CDR3 is 15 residues long. V was clipped by 0 bases and J by 6 bases; unmatched bases: 8. The V gene's germline CDR1 is SGDLS and CDR2 YYNGEE. In nucleotides, the CDR3 is TGTGCCAGCAGCGTAGACGGGGGGGTCCTCTCCGAGCAGTACTTC. Translated, it gives CASSVDGGVLSEQYF.

The chain's CDR3 is CASSPPSVTISGYTF. The DNA for the CDR3 is TGTGCCAGCTCACCACCCTCAGTTACTATTTCTGGCTACACCTTC. The chain is built from TRBV18 and TRBJ1-2; no firm D call. From germline, CDR1 is KGHSH and CDR2 LQKENI. The CDR3 spans 15 residues. The ends were cut back, 0 bases at V and 7 bases at J, with 15 bases in the middle.

With respect to this clone: A junction boundary mismatches the germline segment, possibly from a read error. This sequence joins TRBV28 and TRBJ2-7; possible D gene TRBD2, 6 bases. CDR1 and CDR2 from the germline V gene are MDHEN and SYDVKM. The CDR3 totals 14 residues. CDR3 in amino acids: CASSLTREAYEQHF. The CDR3 DNA sequence: TGTGCCAGCAGTTTGACTAGGGAGGCCTACGAGCAGCACTTC.

The CDR3 region is CSVGAGSYEQYF. The CDR3 DNA sequence: TGCAGCGTTGGGGCGGGTTCCTACGAGCAGTACTTC. This chain connects TRBV29-1 to TRBJ2-7, with a possible D match to TRBD2 (5 bases). Per the germline V gene, CDR1 is SQVTM and CDR2 is ANQGSEA. V lost 4 bases and J 1 base, leaving 8 bases between the germline ends. The CDR3 runs to 12 residues.

A remark on this clone: This specimen includes other DNA sequences encoding the same CDR3. The genes are TRBV14 and TRBJ2-3, with TRBD2 identical over 8 bases. Germline CDR1 is SGHDN and CDR2 is FVKESK. V was pared by 1 base and J by 0 bases, with 3 bases of the junction left unmatched. This CDR3 comprises 16 residues. CDR3 nucleotide sequence: TGTGCCAGCAGCCAAGGGTCTAGCGGGAGCACAGATACGCAGTATTTT. Amino acids: CASSQGSSGSTDTQYF.

The chain couples TRBV10-1 to TRBJ1-2; 8 bases match TRBD1. The germline V gene has CDR1 WNHNN and CDR2 SYGVQD (reference sequence). The CDR3 is 14 amino acids. Trimming removed 5 bases from V and 0 bases from J; junction bases left unmatched: 2. CDR3 sequence reads: CASSRTGTNYGYTF. The CDR3 nucleotides are TGCGCCAGCAGTCGGACAGGGACTAACTATGGCTACACCTTC.

As for this clone: The germline gene is not matched at one end of the junction; a read error may be the cause. The chain employs TRBV6-6 and TRBJ2-6; D might be TRBD1 (5 bases). Per the germline V gene, CDR1 is MNHNY and CDR2 is SVGAGI (reference sequence). This CDR3 comprises 15 residues. CDR3 nucleotide sequence: TGTGCCAGCACCCAAGGGGCCTCTGGGGCCAACGGCCTGACTTTC. It yields the protein CASTQGASGANGLTF.

The gene calls are TRBV27 and TRBJ2-2, with 13 bases aligning to TRBD2. Germline V gene sequence: CDR1 MNHEY, CDR2 SMNVEV (reference sequence). This CDR3 is 16 amino acids long. After removal of 3 bases from V and 5 bases from J, the junction contained 3 bases not matched to a gene. CDR3 DNA: TGTGCCAGCAGTTTTTGGACTAGCGGGAGAACCGGGGAGCTGTTTTTT. It yields the protein CASSFWTSGRTGELFF.

The gene calls are TRBV28 and TRBJ2-7; TRBD1 aligns across 8 bases. J gave up 1 base and V 7 bases, and 9 bases lay outside the gene matches. The germline CDR1 and CDR2 sequences are MDHEN and SYDVKM. CDR3 length equals 15 residues. The CDR3 DNA reads as TGTGCCAGCACCCCCGGACAGGGACAGTCCTACGAGCAGTACTTC. Translating it yields CASTPGQGQSYEQYF. Based on the CDR3 plus reference TRBV28 and TRBJ2-7, the full variable domain is DVKVTQSSRYLVKRTGEKVFLECVQDMDHENMFWYRQDPGLGLRLIYFSYDVKMKEKGDIPEGYSVSREKKERFSLILESASTNQTSMYLCASTPGQGQSYEQYFGPGTRLTVT.